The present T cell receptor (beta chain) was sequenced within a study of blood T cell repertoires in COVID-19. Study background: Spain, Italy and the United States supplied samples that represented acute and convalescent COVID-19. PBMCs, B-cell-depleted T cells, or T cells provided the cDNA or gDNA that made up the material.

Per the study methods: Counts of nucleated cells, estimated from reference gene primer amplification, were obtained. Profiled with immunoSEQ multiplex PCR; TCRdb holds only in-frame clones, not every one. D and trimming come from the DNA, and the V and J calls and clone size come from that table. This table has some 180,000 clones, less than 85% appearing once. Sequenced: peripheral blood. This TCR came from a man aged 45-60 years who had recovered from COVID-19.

The CDR3 DNA reads as TGCGCCAGCAGCCAAGATCTGAGGGCGGGTGGCCAAGAGACCCAGTACTTC. This encodes CASSQDLRAGGQETQYF. V usage is TRBV4-1 and J usage is TRBJ2-5; TRBD2 might be the D (5 bases). Germline lookup yields CDR1 MGHRA and CDR2 YSYEKL. V shed 0 bases and J shed 1 base, with 15 bases lying between them. There are 17 residues in the CDR3.